The clone carrying this T cell receptor (beta chain) has a count of ten or more. Its antigen is still unknown. This sample is drawn from a study of T-cell reconstitution after alpha-beta-depleted transplantation in children. Unique molecular identifiers were incorporated when the TCRbeta library was constructed. Using its own MiXCR run on the PCR reads, TCRdb lists one record per CDR3 protein. The sample yields about 580,000 distinct CDR3 sequences, around 23% seen once. The study's findings and limits: Reported findings indicate that, about two months after transplant, alpha-beta T cells came from several hundred expanded clones, which were derived from non-depleted graft cells. At one year after transplant, newly produced T cells mostly accounted for T-cell counts and diversity. The origin of high day-60 TCRbeta diversity in some patients lay in surviving recipient T cells and thymic progenitors.

The clonotype originates from a boy under two years old who had a stem cell transplant for acute myeloid leukemia, so the T cells may come from the graft donor. Sequencing was performed on PBMCs, mostly from graft donor cells, taken 360 days after TCRalphabeta/CD19-depleted stem cell transplant.

This CDR3 reads CASSSTGRVTEAFF. The CDR3 DNA reads as TGTGCCAGCAGCTCAACAGGGAGGGTCACTGAAGCTTTCTTT. V is TRBV7-9 and J is TRBJ1-1, with TRBD1 as a possible D gene (6 bases). CDR1 is SEHNR and CDR2 is FQNEAQ in the germline V gene (reference sequence). This CDR3 region has 14 residues. V lost 4 bases and J 4 bases, leaving 13 bases between the germline ends. The full variable domain, in which reference TRBV7-9 and TRBJ1-1 provide the parts outside the CDR3, is DTGVSQNPRHKITKRGQNVTFRCDPISEHNRLYWYRQTLGQGPEFLTYFQNEAQLEKSRLLSDRFSAERPKGSFSTLEIQRTEQGDSAMYLCASSSTGRVTEAFFGQGTRLTVV.